This TCR beta chain was sequenced during a study of blood T cell repertoires in COVID-19. Study information: The United States, Italy and Spain supplied acute and convalescent COVID-19 samples. In each case, the material was cDNA or gDNA derived from T cells, B-cell-depleted T cells, or PBMCs.

In the authors' methods: Estimation of nucleated cell counts was performed using reference gene primer amplification. Clones were read by immunoSEQ multiplex PCR, and TCRdb kept only the in-frame ones, dropping some. D and trimming were read from the DNA, whereas the V and J calls and clone size are those reported in that table. The sample shows a few hundred thousand clones, 70% to 90% of them seen only once. Germline values: CDR1 LGHNA, CDR2 YSLEER. V dropped 1 base and J dropped 4; count of bases not matched to a gene: 5. CDR3 length equals 16 residues. The specimen sequenced was peripheral blood. The chain joins TRBV4-3 to TRBJ2-2; 8 bases agree with TRBD2. The receptor was isolated from a woman between 45 and 65 years old with acute or convalescent COVID-19. CDR3 residues: CASSQGTGGFTGELFF. The DNA of the CDR3 is TGCGCCAGCAGCCAAGGAACGGGGGGGTTCACCGGGGAGCTGTTTTTT.